This T cell receptor (beta chain) was sequenced for a study of CD8+ T cells in alopecia areata. Study at large: In an open-label trial, patients got 5 to 10 mg tofacitinib twice daily. Study results and caveats: Clonality exceeded that of normal scalp in lesional scalp, most notably in alopecia totalis/universalis.

Once RNA had been extracted, it was reverse transcribed into cDNA to act as the sequencing template. Sequencing was performed with immunoSEQ multiplex PCR; in TCRdb, only in-frame clones are kept and a portion is missing. In the table there are some 170,000 clones, roughly 63% of which are singletons. Samples from alopecia areata patients were lesional scalp punch biopsies and peripheral blood. In the case of this clone: Its target is not known. Other DNA sequences in this sample translate to the same CDR3.

Trimming took 1 base from V and 3 from J, leaving 6 bases between them. The CDR3 runs 12 residues. Per the germline V gene, CDR1 is GTSNPN and CDR2 is SVGIG (reference sequence). The rearrangement links TRBV30 to TRBJ1-1, with a weak D call TRBD1 (6 bases). The sample consisted of CD4+ T cells sorted from blood, taken at week 0. This TCR came from a human donor with alopecia areata. CDR3: CAWSDRDTEAFF. As DNA, the CDR3 is TGTGCCTGGAGTGACAGGGACACTGAAGCTTTCTTT. Filled out from reference TRBV30 and TRBJ1-1, the complete variable domain reads SQTIHQWPATLVQPVGSPLSLECTVEGTSNPNLYWYRQAAGRGLQLLFYSVGIGQISSEVPQNLSASRPQDRQFILSSKKLLLSDSGFYLCAWSDRDTEAFFGQGTRLTVV.